The clone carrying this TCR beta chain was found a few times. The antigen is unknown. Germline lookup yields CDR1 SEHNR and CDR2 FQNEAQ (reference sequence). V lost 2 bases and J 5 bases, leaving 9 bases between the germline ends. This CDR3 has 13 residues. Treatment meaning: roughly 11-day PBMC culture with coronavirus spike peptide pools or control peptides (ViraFEST assay). The Oncomine TCR Beta short-read assay sequenced DNA from cultured CD4+ T cells. TCRdb redid the calling of the PCR reads with MiXCR, one entry per CDR3 protein. The sample contains approximately 15,000 distinct CDR3 sequences, roughly 50% of which appear only once. The data were obtained in a study of vaccination and CD4 T cells after COVID-19.

Material for sequencing was CD4+ T cells from blood, cultured in vitro. The TCR comes from a human donor who had recovered from COVID-19. J is TRBJ1-2 and V is TRBV7-9, with D perhaps TRBD1 (5 bases). CDR3 in amino acids: CASSLPRGYGYTF. The CDR3 bases are TGTGCCAGCAGCTTACCCCGGGGGTATGGCTACACCTTC.